This T cell receptor (beta chain) emerged from a study of glioma-infiltrating T cells. Study-level results: Above-expected tissue-blood divergence occurred in all gliomas, most in low-grade ones. Patients with low tissue-blood divergence carried a signature set of shared blood CDR3 motifs.

A word on this clonotype: Its target is not known.

The iRepertoire nested amplicon-rescue multiplex PCR amplified TCR alpha and beta CDR3s from RNA. For one-step reverse transcription and amplification, roughly 85-450 ng of tissue mRNA or PBMC total RNA was used. TCRdb reprocessed the multiplex PCR reads via MiXCR and lists one record per CDR3 protein. The data contain about 400,000 distinct CDR3 sequences, roughly two fifths of them singletons. This CDR3 has 16 residues. The germline gives CDR1 MDHEN, CDR2 SYDVKM. V lost 7 bases to trimming and J lost 0 bases; unmatched junction nucleotides: 6. The chain has TRBV28 and TRBJ2-6; 7 nucleotides match TRBD2. The TCR was taken from a human donor with low-grade glioma or glioblastoma, undergoing nonglioma brain surgery, or in good health (not recorded which). Sequenced material: glioma tissue, nonneoplastic brain tissue, or PBMCs (not recorded which). CDR3 nucleotide sequence: TGTGCCAGCACCCTATTAGCGGGCTCTGGGGCCAACGTCCTGACTTTC. This encodes CASTLLAGSGANVLTF.